This TCR beta chain was captured in a study of blood T cell repertoires in COVID-19. In the study overall: COVID-19 samples collected from the United States, Italy and Spain covered acute and convalescent phases. T cells, B-cell-depleted T cells, or PBMCs supplied cDNA or gDNA.

CDR1 KGHSH and CDR2 LQKENI come from the germline V gene. Trimming took 2 bases from V and 5 from J; bases not matched to a gene: 5. The CDR3 contains 15 residues. This table comes from immunoSEQ multiplex PCR, and its TCRdb copy is limited to in-frame clones, with some not included. Found here are hundreds of thousands of clones, around 90% of them singletons; the top ten hold 1.7%. Living in 24 US areas, the participants were between roughly 18 and 95 years of age. Assignment of participants to cohorts was predicated upon participant-reported clinical history. This clonotype was sampled from a young woman with acute COVID-19. The sequenced material came from PBMCs or T cells enriched from blood (not recorded which). This chain joins TRBV18 and TRBJ2-1; 8 positions match TRBD2. The CDR3 is CASSPGSGRDNEQFF. CDR3 sequence (DNA): TGTGCCAGCTCACCAGGTTCCGGGAGGGACAATGAGCAGTTCTTC.